This is a list of T cell receptor beta chains from one sample in a study of Ad26.COV2.S vaccination and SARS-CoV-2 variants. The assay was immunoSEQ multiplex PCR, and TCRdb's table has in-frame clones only and misses some. The data contain fewer than 500,000 clones, 90% of them singletons. The sample here was peripheral blood, taken in a trial of Ad26.COV2.S vaccine versus placebo. The source of these receptors is a person between 18 and 59 years old who received the Ad26.COV2.S COVID-19 vaccine or a placebo. Each CDR3 is given with its conserved first and last residue. The D gene is left open where the match is weak. For some rows the clone size is stated as once, few or many, or as a class when expanded; others skip it.

D	size	V	J	DNA	CDR3
.	few	TRBV2	TRBJ2-7	TGTGCCAGCAGTGATGATTCAAGCGAGCAGTACTTC	CASSDDSSEQYF
.	.	TRBV5-1	TRBJ2-7	TGCGCCAGCAGCTTGGATCCGGGCTACTACGAGCAGTACTTC	CASSLDPGYYEQYF
.	.	TRBV15	TRBJ2-7	TGTGCCACCAGCAGAGGGGGGTCCTACGAGCAGTACTTC	CATSRGGSYEQYF
.	.	TRBV5-1	TRBJ1-3	TGCGCCAGCAGCCAGACCGACAGCGGAAACACCATATATTTT	CASSQTDSGNTIYF
TRBD2	.	TRBV29-1	TRBJ2-2	TGCAGCGTATTCTTAAGAAGCGGGAGGGCCTTAACCGGGGAGCTGTTTTTT	CSVFLRSGRALTGELFF
TRBD1	once	TRBV7-6	TRBJ1-1	TGTGCCAGCAGCTTGGGACAGGTGAACACTGAAGCTTTCTTT	CASSLGQVNTEAFF
TRBD2	few	TRBV5-4	TRBJ2-2	TGTGCCAGCAGCGTAACCGGGAGGGCGAACACCGGGGAGCTGTTTTTT	CASSVTGRANTGELFF
.	.	TRBV6-5	TRBJ2-1	TGTGCCAGCAGTTACTCCAGGGGAGGCGAGCAGTTCTTC	CASSYSRGGEQFF
TRBD1	.	TRBV7-9	TRBJ2-3	TGTGCCAGCAGCTTAGCCCTCGGGACAGGGGACAGCACAGATACGCAGTATTTT	CASSLALGTGDSTDTQYF
TRBD2	.	TRBV27	TRBJ2-7	TGTGCCAGCAGTTTAGCTAGCGGGAGGGCCGGCTACGAGCAGTACTTC	CASSLASGRAGYEQYF
TRBD2	.	TRBV19	TRBJ2-1	TGTGCCAGTAGCGGGAGGGGTAACAATGAGCAGTTCTTC	CASSGRGNNEQFF
TRBD2	.	TRBV13	TRBJ2-7	TGTGCCAGCAGCGCTACCCCCGGACTAGTGGGGTACGAGCAGTACTTC	CASSATPGLVGYEQYF
TRBD1	.	TRBV2	TRBJ1-5	TGTGCCAGTATTGCGGACAGGAGCAATCAGCCCCAGCATTTT	CASIADRSNQPQHF
.	.	TRBV14	TRBJ2-3	TGTGCCAGCAGCCATATTAGCGGTACTAGCACAGATACGCAGTATTTT	CASSHISGTSTDTQYF
.	.	TRBV9	TRBJ1-6	TGTGCCAGCAGCGTCACAGGGTTCCGCAATTCACCCCTCCACTTT	CASSVTGFRNSPLHF
.	.	TRBV12-3/TRBV12-4	TRBJ2-1	TGTGCCAGCAACCTCGGACGGTACAATGAGCAGTTCTTC	CASNLGRYNEQFF
.	once	TRBV19	TRBJ1-2	TGTGCCACGGAGGGGGAGAACTATGGCTACACCTTC	CATEGENYGYTF
.	once	TRBV7-9	TRBJ1-3	TGTGCCAGCAGCTTAGCGTGGGCAGGATACTCTGGAAACACCATATATTTT	CASSLAWAGYSGNTIYF
.	few	TRBV3-1/TRBV3-2	TRBJ2-5	TGTGCCAGCAGCCAAGATATCAACGGCTTAGGTGAGACCCAGTACTTC	CASSQDINGLGETQYF
TRBD1	.	TRBV6-5	TRBJ2-7	TGTGCCAGCAGTTACGCACAGGGGGGCGAGCAGTACTTC	CASSYAQGGEQYF
TRBD2	few	TRBV6-2/TRBV6-3	TRBJ2-1	TGTGCCAGCAGTGGTGCGGGACTAGCGGGAGGGGCGGCTTACAATGAGCAGTTCTTC	CASSGAGLAGGAAYNEQFF
TRBD1	.	TRBV13	TRBJ2-7	TGTGCCAGCAGCCGTCCGGGACAGTTCTACGAGCAGTACTTC	CASSRPGQFYEQYF
.	.	TRBV3-1/TRBV3-2	TRBJ2-3	TGTGCCAGCAGCCAAGATTTTGATCGGGCACCCACAGATACGCAGTATTTT	CASSQDFDRAPTDTQYF
.	once	TRBV5-1	TRBJ1-3	TGCGCCAGCAGCGAGGGTGGAGCTGGAAACACCATATATTTT	CASSEGGAGNTIYF
.	.	TRBV30	TRBJ1-3	TGTGCCTGGAGTTTTGGTACTCGAAACACCATATATTTT	CAWSFGTRNTIYF